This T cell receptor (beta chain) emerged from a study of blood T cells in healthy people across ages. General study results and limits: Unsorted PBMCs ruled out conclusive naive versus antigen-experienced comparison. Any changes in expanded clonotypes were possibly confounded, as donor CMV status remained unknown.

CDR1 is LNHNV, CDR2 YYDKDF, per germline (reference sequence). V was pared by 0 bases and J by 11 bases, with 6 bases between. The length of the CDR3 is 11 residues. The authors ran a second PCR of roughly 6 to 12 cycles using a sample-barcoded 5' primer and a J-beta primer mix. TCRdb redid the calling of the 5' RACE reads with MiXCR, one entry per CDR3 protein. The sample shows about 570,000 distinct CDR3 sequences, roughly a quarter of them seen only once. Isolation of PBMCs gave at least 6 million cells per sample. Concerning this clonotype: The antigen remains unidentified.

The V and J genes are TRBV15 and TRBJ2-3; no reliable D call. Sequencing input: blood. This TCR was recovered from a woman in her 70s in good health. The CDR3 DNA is TGTGCCACCAGCAGAGATGAGCTGCAGTATTTT. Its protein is CATSRDELQYF.